A selection of T cell receptor beta chains follows, all from one sample in a study of T cells after yellow fever vaccination. TCRdb recomputed calls from the 5' RACE reads with MiXCR, one row per CDR3 protein. The sample lists 120,000 or so distinct CDR3 sequences; 7.2% were seen once. The specimen was CD4+ T cells sorted from PBMCs, collected about 49 days after the first yellow fever vaccination. These receptors all stem from a man between 18 and 29 years old who received the YFV17D yellow fever vaccine. CDR3s include the opening cysteine and the closing phenylalanine or tryptophan. A D gene is named only where the DNA matches it firmly. The size field is filled for only some rows; it gives once, few, many or a size class.

v_call	j_call	clone_size	d_call	cdr3_nt	cdr3_aa
TRBV7-6	TRBJ2-1	many	NA	TGTGCCAGCTCAACCGAGGGGTTCGGCAATGAGCAGTTCTTC	CASSTEGFGNEQFF
TRBV7-2	TRBJ2-3	NA	NA	TGTGCCAGCAGCTTCCTGGGAGGCCCAGATACGCAGTATTTT	CASSFLGGPDTQYF
TRBV5-5	TRBJ2-3	many	NA	TGTGCCAGCAGCCCACAGGGAGGCGGAACAGATACGCAGTATTTT	CASSPQGGGTDTQYF
TRBV5-1	TRBJ2-5	many	NA	TGCGCCAGCAGTGTAGGAGCAGAGACCCAGTACTTC	CASSVGAETQYF
TRBV5-4	TRBJ2-5	many	NA	TGTGCCGCGCGGGTCGGCATAGACCAGTACTTC	CAARVGIDQYF
TRBV7-2	TRBJ2-4	many	NA	TGTGCCAGCACCTCCACAGGGAACATTCAGTACTTC	CASTSTGNIQYF
TRBV5-1	TRBJ2-2	many	TRBD1	TGCGCCAGCAGCTCGAGGACAGGGGCCACCGGGGAGCTGTTTTTT	CASSSRTGATGELFF
TRBV5-1	TRBJ2-7	many	TRBD1	TGCGCCAGCAGCTTGTTAGGGACAGGGGGTCACGAGCAGTACTTC	CASSLLGTGGHEQYF
TRBV15	TRBJ2-1	many	NA	TGTGCCACCAGCAATCCCAAGCGTGGGCAGAAAAGTGAGCAGTTCTTC	CATSNPKRGQKSEQFF
TRBV20-1	TRBJ1-2	many	NA	TGCAGTGCTAGAACGGGGGCGCAATATGGCTACACCTTC	CSARTGAQYGYTF
TRBV29-1	TRBJ2-4	many	NA	TGCAGCGCACCGACAGTAGCCAAAAACATTCAGTACTTC	CSAPTVAKNIQYF
TRBV27	TRBJ2-1	few	NA	TGTGCCAGCAGACCCTGGGGGGCCAATGAGCAGTTCTTC	CASRPWGANEQFF
TRBV12-3/TRBV12-4	TRBJ1-1	NA	NA	TGTGCCAGACTAAAGGGTGTGAACACTGAAGCTTTCTTT	CARLKGVNTEAFF
TRBV12-3/TRBV12-4	TRBJ2-5	NA	NA	TGTGCCAGCAGGTATCGAGAAGAGACCCAGTACTTC	CASRYREETQYF
TRBV9	TRBJ2-5	many	TRBD1	TGTGCCAGCAGCCCAGGACAGGGGGCGCCGGAGACCCAGTACTTC	CASSPGQGAPETQYF
TRBV5-1	TRBJ1-6	many	TRBD1	TGCGCCAGCACCCGGGACAGCAATTCACCCCTCCACTTT	CASTRDSNSPLHF
TRBV7-2	TRBJ1-1	many	NA	TGTGCCAGCAGCATAATTTCGGGGCCCCAACGACCTTTCTTT	CASSIISGPQRPFF
TRBV18	TRBJ2-2	many	TRBD2	TGTGCCAGCTCACCTCCGGGACTAGCGGGTAACACCGGGGAGCTGTTTTTT	CASSPPGLAGNTGELFF
TRBV3-1	TRBJ2-5	many	NA	TGTGCCAGCAGCCAACTAGCTGAAGAAGAGACCCAGTACTTC	CASSQLAEEETQYF
TRBV6-5	TRBJ1-6	many	TRBD1	TGTGCCAGCAGTCCACTGGGACAGTACAGCTCCTATAATTCACCCCTCCACTTT	CASSPLGQYSSYNSPLHF
TRBV5-4	TRBJ1-2	few	TRBD1	TGTGCCAGCAGTTCTCCGGGACAGGGCTATGGCTACACCTTC	CASSSPGQGYGYTF
TRBV5-1	TRBJ2-1	many	TRBD2	TGCGCCAGCAGCTTACTAGCGGGGGGCTCACCTAGCTCCTACAATGAGCAGTTCTTC	CASSLLAGGSPSSYNEQFF
TRBV4-2	TRBJ2-7	many	NA	TGTGCCAGCAGCCAAGAGAGGGGCAACGAGCAGTACTTC	CASSQERGNEQYF
TRBV5-6	TRBJ2-5	many	TRBD1	TGTGCCAGCAGCTTGGCGACAGGGGGCCTTGAGACCCAGTACTTC	CASSLATGGLETQYF
TRBV24-1	TRBJ2-1	many	NA	TGTGCCACCAGTGACCCCGACAGGCCTAATGAGCAGTTCTTC	CATSDPDRPNEQFF
TRBV5-1	TRBJ1-4	many	NA	TGCGCCAGCAGCTTGGATGGGTTTGGTTCTGAAAAACTGTTTTTT	CASSLDGFGSEKLFF
TRBV20-1	TRBJ2-7	many	TRBD1	TGCAGTGCTAGAGGGGTGACAGGGCGGGAGCAGTACTTC	CSARGVTGREQYF
TRBV19	TRBJ1-1	few	TRBD1	TGTGCCAGTAATTCTCAGGAGGGGGCTGACACTGAAGCTTTCTTT	CASNSQEGADTEAFF
TRBV5-1	TRBJ2-2	many	NA	TGCGCCAGCCGGATGCAGGGCAACGGGGAGCTGTTTTTT	CASRMQGNGELFF
TRBV7-6	TRBJ2-2	many	NA	TGTGCCAGCAGCTCGGACTATAAGCTCGGGGAGCTGTTTTTT	CASSSDYKLGELFF